Each of the 25 T cell receptor beta chains below was sequenced from the same sample in a study of cytomegalovirus exposure and HLA in healthy donors. This PCR relied on a set of 60 Vbeta primers and 13 Jbeta primers. Sequencing used immunoSEQ multiplex PCR; TCRdb keeps in-frame clones, though not all of them. The sample yields tens of thousands of clones, roughly 63% seen once. Sample: PBMCs. Source of these receptors: a woman aged 25 to 45 in good health and CMV-seronegative.

This clone was seen only a few times. This chain connects TRBV2 to TRBJ1-1; the D is unclear. Germline V gene lookup returns CDR1 SNHLY and CDR2 FYNNEI. This CDR3 region has 14 residues. Trimming shortened V by 1 base and J by 11 bases, and 17 bases separated the two germline ends. The CDR3 nucleotides are TGTGCCAGCAGTGAAGTCAATAATCGGGGTTGGGCTTTCTTT. Translated: CASSEVNNRGWAFF. The variable domain in full, with the rest retrieved from reference TRBV2 and TRBJ1-1, is EPEVTQTPSHQVTQMGQEVILRCVPISNHLYFYWYRQILGQKVEFLVSFYNNEISEKSEIFDDQFSVERPDGSNFTLKIRSTKLEDSAMYFCASSEVNNRGWAFFGQGTRLTVV.

With regard to this clone: This clone may be a read error of a much larger clone one base away. The chain has TRBV14 and TRBJ1-2; TRBD1 matches at 8 bases. Germline CDR1 and CDR2: SGHDN and FVKESK. This CDR3 has 13 amino acids. Trimming at V came to 4 bases and at J to 3 bases, leaving 1 base not matched to a gene. The DNA of the CDR3 is TGTGCCAGCAGCCCGGACAGGGACTATGGCTACACCTTC. Residues: CASSPDRDYGYTF.

J is TRBJ1-2 and V is TRBV7-9; 9 bases are a match to TRBD1. CDR3 length equals 13 residues. The J segment lost 10 bases and the V segment lost 4 bases, leaving 7 bases of the junction unmatched. Per the germline V gene, CDR1 is SEHNR and CDR2 is FQNEAQ (reference sequence). The CDR3 DNA sequence: TGTGCCAGCAGCTCTCGCAACAGGGGGCTCTACACCTTC. Its protein product is CASSSRNRGLYTF.

This CDR3 reads CASSLVGGFGELFF. The CDR3, as DNA: TGTGCCAGCAGCTTAGTAGGCGGGTTCGGGGAGCTGTTTTTT. V is TRBV11-1 and J is TRBJ2-2; TRBD2 might be the D (5 bases). This CDR3 region has 14 residues. Germline V lookup: CDR1 SGHAT, CDR2 FQDESV (reference sequence). V was pared by 1 base and J by 7 bases, with 10 bases between.

V usage is TRBV10-3 and J usage is TRBJ2-2, with D perhaps matching TRBD2 (7 bases). This CDR3 region has 16 residues. Germline lookup yields CDR1 ENHRY and CDR2 SYGVKD. With 6 bases removed from V and 1 base from J, the gap between germline ends came to 15 bases. CDR3 bases: TGTGCCATCAGCTCCTGGGGGGGCAGGAACACCGGGGAGCTGTTTTTT. This gives the protein CAISSWGGRNTGELFF.

This clone has a single count. V is TRBV6-5 and J is TRBJ2-7; a possible D gene is TRBD1 (6 bases). Trimming cost V 0 bases and J 3 bases, with 9 bases left between them. CDR1 is MNHEY and CDR2 is SVGAGI in the germline V gene. The CDR3 is made up of 14 amino acids. The CDR3 bases are TGTGCCAGCAGTTACTCGAACAGGGTCTACGAGCAGTACTTC. This sequence encodes CASSYSNRVYEQYF.

The chain has TRBV2 and TRBJ1-2; D is unclear. The CDR3 length is 11 residues. Germline V gives CDR1 SNHLY, CDR2 FYNNEI. V lost 3 bases and J 4 bases, leaving 3 bases between the germline ends. CDR3 sequence: CASSDVYGYTF. Written as DNA, the CDR3 is TGTGCCAGCAGTGACGTCTATGGCTACACCTTC.

The CDR3 region has the DNA TGTGCCAGCAGTCTAGCGGGAGCGGGCAGTGAGCAGTTCTTC. It yields the protein CASSLAGAGSEQFF. The rearrangement links TRBV28 to TRBJ2-1; 10 bases are shared with TRBD2. J lost 9 bases, V lost 5 bases, and 7 bases had no gene match. The CDR3 consists of 14 residues. Germline V gene data show CDR1 as MDHEN and CDR2 as SYDVKM.

The chain recombines TRBV28 with TRBJ1-4; 8 nucleotides agree with TRBD1. Germline V gene data show CDR1 as MDHEN and CDR2 as SYDVKM. The CDR3 contains 22 residues. Trimming took 6 bases from V and 1 from J; bases not matched to a gene: 25. Here the CDR3 DNA reads TGTGCCAGCAGCTCACACCTTATTACCGGGACAGGACAACTCCTAACTAATGAAAAACTGTTTTTT. Translation: CASSSHLITGTGQLLTNEKLFF.

The chain has TRBV10-3 and TRBJ2-7, with 7 bases lining up with TRBD2. The CDR3 contains 15 residues. Trimming removed 0 bases from V and 2 bases from J; junction bases left unmatched: 4. The germline CDR1 and CDR2 sequences are ENHRY and SYGVKD. The CDR3 region has the DNA TGTGCCATCAGTGAGTCAGGGAGGGGACCCTACGAGCAGTACTTC. Translating it yields CAISESGRGPYEQYF.

This clone showed up just a few times. The chain couples TRBV7-2 to TRBJ2-7; 7 bases match TRBD1. This CDR3 has 16 residues. Germline loops: CDR1 SGHTA, CDR2 FQGNSA. Trimming removed 5 bases from V and 0 bases from J; junction bases left unmatched: 10. The CDR3 DNA reads as TGTGCCAGCAGCCCCCCGGACAGGCCGTACTCCTACGAGCAGTACTTC. This translates into CASSPPDRPYSYEQYF.

The chain is built from TRBV7-2 and TRBJ2-1, with a tentative D call TRBD1 (5 bases). Trimming cost V 4 bases and J 5 bases, with 9 bases left between them. The CDR3 length is 13 residues. Germline CDR1 reads SGHTA; CDR2 reads FQGNSA. The CDR3 DNA sequence: TGTGCCAGCAGCTCGGACAAGCACAATGAGCAGTTCTTC. Its protein product is CASSSDKHNEQFF.

This chain connects TRBV4-1 to TRBJ2-7, with 10 nucleotides matching TRBD1. Germline V CDR1 and CDR2: MGHRA, YSYEKL. This CDR3 region has 15 residues. V lost 5 bases and J lost 5; bases outside the gene matches: 9. The CDR3 nucleotides are TGCGCCAGCAGCTTCCGGACAGGGGGGATCAACGAGCAGTACTTC. Its translation is CASSFRTGGINEQYF.

The chain couples TRBV7-9 to TRBJ2-3, with TRBD2 identical over 7 bases. Germline CDR1 is SEHNR and CDR2 is FQNEAQ (reference sequence). V lost 5 bases and J lost 2; bases outside the gene matches: 7. This CDR3 spans 15 amino acids. The CDR3 nucleotides are TGTGCCAGCAGCCCAGCGGGACTTATCACAGATACGCAGTATTTT. Protein: CASSPAGLITDTQYF.

The V call is TRBV10-2, the J call TRBJ1-5; TRBD1 might be the D (6 bases). V was clipped by 7 bases and J by 5 bases, with 18 bases between them. The CDR3 runs 15 residues. Germline assignment: CDR1 WSHSY and CDR2 SAAADI. Written as DNA, the CDR3 is TGCGCCAGCAAAGAGACAGGTTTTACGGATCAGCCCCAGCATTTT. This encodes CASKETGFTDQPQHF.

The chain is built from TRBV7-9 and TRBJ1-3; D possibly corresponds to TRBD1 (6 bases). Germline lookup yields CDR1 SEHNR and CDR2 FQNEAQ (reference sequence). V was trimmed by 5 bases and J by 0 bases, leaving 14 bases between them. This CDR3 is 16 amino acids long. CDR3 sequence reads: CASSPRQASSGNTIYF. In DNA, the CDR3 is TGTGCCAGCAGCCCCAGACAGGCCAGCTCTGGAAACACCATATATTTT.

A note on this clone: The identical CDR3 is also encoded by other nucleotide sequences in the sample. This chain uses TRBV6-5 with TRBJ2-3, with TRBD2 identical over 11 bases. Looked up from germline, CDR1 is MNHEY and CDR2 is SVGAGI. V trimming: 8 bases; J trimming: 4 bases; junction bases outside the gene matches: 2. CDR3 length equals 13 residues. DNA of the CDR3: TGTGCCAGCTCACTAGCGGGGGCAGATACGCAGTATTTT. Encoded protein: CASSLAGADTQYF.

The V call is TRBV21-1, the J call TRBJ2-1; the D call in the table, TRBD2, was not verified against the DNA. TRBV21-1 has pseudogene status. This CDR3 region has 18 residues. Here the CDR3 reads CASGKGLAGGSHYNEQFF. The CDR3 nucleotides read TGTGCCAGCGGGAAGGGACTAGCGGGAGGCAGTCACTACAATGAGCAGTTCTTC.

The chain has TRBV10-3 and TRBJ1-1; possibly TRBD1 for D (5 bases). Germline CDR1 and CDR2: ENHRY and SYGVKD. The ends were cut back, 2 bases at V and 1 base at J, with 5 bases in the middle. The CDR3 extends over 13 amino acids. The CDR3 DNA sequence: TGTGCCATCAGTGAGGACAGGAACACTGAAGCTTTCTTT. Amino acids: CAISEDRNTEAFF.

The table lists this clone with a few counts. The V call is TRBV6-5, the J call TRBJ2-6, with no clear D. Germline assignment: CDR1 MNHEY and CDR2 SVGAGI. Trimming removed 0 bases at V and 1 base at J, with 7 bases between. This CDR3 contains 16 residues. The CDR3 sequence is CASSYSPVSGANVLTF. The DNA for the CDR3 is TGTGCCAGCAGTTACTCGCCAGTTTCTGGGGCCAACGTCCTGACTTTC.

This clone was seen only a few times. The genes are TRBV27 and TRBJ1-1, with D unresolved. The CDR3 loop spans 15 amino acids. CDR1 MNHEY and CDR2 SMNVEV come from the germline V gene (reference sequence). Trimming took off 1 base at V and 0 bases at J, with 9 bases between the two ends. The CDR3 DNA reads TGTGCCAGCAGTTTATATTTGCGGATGAACACTGAAGCTTTCTTT. Amino acid sequence: CASSLYLRMNTEAFF.

V is TRBV5-1 and J is TRBJ2-2, with TRBD1 as a possible D gene (5 bases). Germline V gene sequence: CDR1 SGHRS, CDR2 YFSETQ. Trimming stripped 6 bases from V and 1 base from J, with 16 bases between. The CDR3 totals 16 residues. DNA for the CDR3: TGCGCCAGCAAGGATGGGCAGGGATGGAACACCGGGGAGCTGTTTTTT. Translated, it gives CASKDGQGWNTGELFF.

The chain carries TRBV4-1 and TRBJ2-4; 13 bases fit TRBD2. The V segment lost 4 bases and the J segment 9 bases; nucleotides outside the gene matches: 9. Germline values: CDR1 MGHRA, CDR2 YSYEKL. The CDR3 length is 16 residues. The CDR3 DNA reads as TGCGCCAGCAGCCTTGGGACTAGCGGGGTCCCAACCATTCAGTACTTC. It translates to CASSLGTSGVPTIQYF.

The chain carries TRBV6-1 and TRBJ2-1; 8 bases align to TRBD2. CDR1 and CDR2 (germline): MNHNS, SASEGT. With 0 bases clipped from V and 8 bases from J, the junction kept 12 bases outside the gene matches. The CDR3 loop spans 17 amino acids. In DNA form, the CDR3 reads TGTGCCAGCAGTGAAGCGAGAGCGGGGGCCGGGCGCGATGAGCAGTTCTTC. It specifies CASSEARAGAGRDEQFF.

This clone was observed a handful of times. The V gene is TRBV6-1, the J gene TRBJ1-2, with TRBD1 matching over 12 bases. V gave up 4 bases and J gave up 0 bases; unmatched junction bases: 3. Germline V lookup: CDR1 MNHNS, CDR2 SASEGT. This CDR3 is 16 amino acids long. In nucleotides, the CDR3 is TGTGCCAGCAGTGGGGGACAGGGGGCTCCTAACTATGGCTACACCTTC. Translating it yields CASSGGQGAPNYGYTF.